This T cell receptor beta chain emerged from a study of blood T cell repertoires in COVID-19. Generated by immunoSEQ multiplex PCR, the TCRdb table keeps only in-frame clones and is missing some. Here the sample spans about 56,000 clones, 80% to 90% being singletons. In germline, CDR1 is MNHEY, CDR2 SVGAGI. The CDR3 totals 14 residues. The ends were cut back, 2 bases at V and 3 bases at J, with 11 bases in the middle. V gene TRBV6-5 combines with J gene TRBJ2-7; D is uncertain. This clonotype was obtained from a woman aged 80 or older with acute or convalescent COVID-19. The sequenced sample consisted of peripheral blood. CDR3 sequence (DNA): TGTGCCAGCAGTTACCGCGGCTACAACTACGAGCAGTACTTC. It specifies CASSYRGYNYEQYF.